The entry below describes one T cell receptor beta chain. The antigen remains undetermined. These data belong to a study of graft-versus-host responses after intestinal transplantation. Study-wide findings and caveats: Those patients showing graft-donor T cell macrochimerism displayed high graft-versus-host to host-versus-graft clonal ratios in allografts.

The V gene's germline CDR1 is LNHDA and CDR2 SQIVND (reference sequence). There are 13 residues in the CDR3. Trimming shortened V by 3 bases and J by 4 bases, and 9 bases separated the two germline ends. The repertoire was sequenced with immunoSEQ multiplex PCR; TCRdb's copy has only in-frame clones and lacks some. The top ten hold about 8% of the sample, which has 84,000 or so clones, 87% seen once. V is TRBV19 and J is TRBJ1-1; D is possibly TRBD1 (5 bases). Sequencing used unstimulated CD8+ T cells sorted from spleen or lymph node cells, obtained before transplant. This receptor was taken from a human donor who was the organ donor for an intestinal transplant. CDR3 nucleotides: TGTGCCAGTAGTATCTGGGGGTCCACTGAAGCTTTCTTT. This gives the protein CASSIWGSTEAFF.